This TCR beta chain derives from a study of shared clonotypes between healthy human individuals (dated by TCRdb to between 2020 and 2021). Study-level background: Three men and a couple of women, aged 18 to 49 years, made up the cohort. For each donor, three plates each were used for CD4 naive and CD4 memory, two plates were used for CD8 naive, and one plate was used for CD8 memory. Blood TCR repertoires of about 5 healthy adults were deeply sequenced to estimate repertoire size and the extent of clonotype sharing between individuals. To increase sequencing depth and limit assay-specific biases, TCR repertoire library preparation and sequencing were carried out by different laboratories using diverse techniques. Each donor's leukapheresis produced roughly between roughly 0.85 and 9.5 billion PBMCs. Broad study findings and their caveats: Because the study included a small number of donors, the genetic and exposure-history diversity represented was limited. Based on pairwise subsampling, the degree of clonotype sharing among donors was expected to be affected by sequencing depth. Compared with non-shared clonotypes, the clonotypes found in all four sorted-subset donors had higher generation probabilities. Sampling was restricted to blood, and TCR repertoires in tissue are likely to differ from TCR repertoires in blood. Across a few donors, around 5.4% of naive CD4, approximately 3.6% of naive CD8, roughly 2.2% of memory CD4, and 0.4% of memory CD8 clonotypes were shared. Even with the large sequencing depth, rarefaction of the sorted-subset datasets indicated that sequencing was incomplete. Larger estimated clonotype richness was generally found for naive subsets than for memory subsets.

Using the deep immunoSEQ assay, multiplex PCR amplified TCR CDR3 regions from genomic DNA. Extracted genomic DNA from each cell subset was distributed evenly across all wells of several immunoSEQ 96-well plates, and each plate was treated as a replicate. For sorted subsets, approximately 190 ng genomic DNA, equal to 30,000 or so T cell genomes, was loaded into each replicate PCR. The purified libraries were quantified using a Qubit 3.0 fluorometer, sized with a Bioanalyzer 2100, and then quantified again using the KAPA Library Quantification kit. Every immunoSEQ 96-well plate was sequenced on a dedicated single-read 150-cycle Illumina NextSeq 550 flow cell. The paper's data handling went like this. Because the immunoSEQ output included only junctional sequences and no quality scores, the filtering could not be the same as the filtering used for full-length reads. To assign V/J genes and CDR3, sequences were annotated against IMGT germline references using PyIR, a Python wrapper for IgBLAST v1.9. Any read was removed if the V/J assignment was weak (E-value above 1e-6), the CDR3 was missing, or the read contained stop codons, out-of-frame junctions, or ambiguous translated residues. A V3J clonotype was defined by an identical inferred V gene, J gene, and CDR3 amino acid sequence. Percentage overlap between repertoires was computed as shared unique clonotypes divided by the size of the smaller repertoire. Three approaches were used to assess repertoire richness: RTK rarefaction, the Chao1 estimator, and Recon v2.1 estimates of unobserved clonotypes. OLGA was used to compute generation probabilities for all TCRbeta clonotypes that the gDNA method yielded from a handful of donors. TCRdb stores this immuneACCESS table with in-frame sequences only. Part of the clones is absent; in the studies checked, under half of the shortfall reflects unresolved V genes, and no reason is known for the rest. That table gives V, J and clone size, and the DNA gave D and trimming. This sample has 2.3 million or so clones in its table, and 80% to 95% of those were observed once. The ten biggest clones cover 0.3% to 0.4% of the sample.

The donors were healthy, HIV-negative adults with no recently reported acute infections or vaccinations. All donors were Caucasian adults living in Nashville, Tennessee, USA. CD4+ T cells were enriched by magnetic negative selection, after which naive cells were positively selected on CD45RA and the negative fraction was taken as the memory subset. Blood was obtained by leukapheresis, after which PBMCs were separated by Ficoll-Histopaque density gradient centrifugation and cryopreserved in liquid nitrogen vapor phase. Analytical flow cytometry was used to check the purity and quantity of each magnetically sorted T cell population. Genomic DNA was isolated from each sorted fraction and quantified by UV absorbance on a Nanodrop 2000c. Trimming takes 6 bases from V and 8 bases from J, and the germline ends sit 23 bases apart. Based on the germline V gene, the CDR1 and CDR2 sequences are SQVTM and ANQGSEA. Including the terminal cysteine and phenylalanine, the CDR3 comprises 15 residues. Of all the DNA, just the CDR3 is kept, 45 bases in frame from base 1.

This clone was recorded once. This clone's antigen is unknown. Base qualities are not recorded, but no much larger clone differs from it by a single base. The sequenced sample consisted of naive CD4+ T cells from PBMCs. Read against the paper, the sample's cell subset or site label means: CD45RA+ positively selected. The chain uses TRBV29-1 and TRBJ2-1, with a tentative D call of TRBD1 or TRBD2, each matching 6 bases. This TCR derives from a man between 18 and 35 years old in good health. Some clones in this sample may be carry-over from other donors' samples. In nucleotide form, the sequence is TGCAGCGTCGACATGGAGGGTCGGGGGCGCGATGAGCAGTTCTTC. The encoded protein is CSVDMEGRGRDEQFF.